This TCR beta chain is drawn from a study of blood T cell repertoires in COVID-19. Original processing notes: Using reference gene primer amplification, nucleated cell counts were estimated. This table comes from immunoSEQ multiplex PCR, and its TCRdb copy is limited to in-frame clones, with some not included. The DNA gave D and trimming, while V, J and clone size come from that table. The sample includes 80,000 to 100,000 clones, 75% to 90% of them seen just once. The CDR3 spans 12 residues. With 4 bases removed from V and 5 bases from J, the gap between germline ends came to 8 bases. Germline V CDR1 and CDR2: SGHDN, FVKESK.

The chain uses TRBV14 and TRBJ1-2, with D perhaps TRBD1 (5 bases). The sequence was collected from an elderly woman with active or convalescent COVID-19. Sequences were obtained from peripheral blood. CDR3 in DNA: TGTGCCAGCAGCCCGACAGCGTATGGCTACACCTTC. As protein: CASSPTAYGYTF.